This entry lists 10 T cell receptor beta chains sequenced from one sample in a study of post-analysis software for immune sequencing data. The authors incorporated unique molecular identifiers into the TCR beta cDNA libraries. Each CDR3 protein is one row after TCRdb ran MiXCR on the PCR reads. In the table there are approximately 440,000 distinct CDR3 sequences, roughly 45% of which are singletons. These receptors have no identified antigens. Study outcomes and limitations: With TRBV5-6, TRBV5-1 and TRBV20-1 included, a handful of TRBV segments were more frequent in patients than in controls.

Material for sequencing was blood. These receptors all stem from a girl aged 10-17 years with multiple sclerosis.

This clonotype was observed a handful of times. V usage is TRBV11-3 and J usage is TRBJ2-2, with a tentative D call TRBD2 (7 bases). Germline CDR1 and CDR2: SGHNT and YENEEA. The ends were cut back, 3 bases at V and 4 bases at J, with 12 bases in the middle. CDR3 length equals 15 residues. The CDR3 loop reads CASSLGGRLTGELFF. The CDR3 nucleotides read TGTGCCAGCAGCTTGGGGGGGCGACTCACCGGGGAGCTGTTTTTT.

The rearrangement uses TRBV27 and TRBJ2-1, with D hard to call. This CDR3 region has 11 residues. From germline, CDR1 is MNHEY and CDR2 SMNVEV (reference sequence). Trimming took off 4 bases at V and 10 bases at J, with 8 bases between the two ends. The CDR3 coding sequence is TGTGCCAGCAGTTCCCTGGGCGAGCAGTTCTTC. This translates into CASSSLGEQFF.

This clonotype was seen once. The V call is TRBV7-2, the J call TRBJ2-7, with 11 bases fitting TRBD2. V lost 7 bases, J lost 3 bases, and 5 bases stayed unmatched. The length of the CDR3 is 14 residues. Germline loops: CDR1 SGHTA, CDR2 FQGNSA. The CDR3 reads CASTFGLAGYEQYF. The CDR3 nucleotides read TGTGCCAGCACCTTCGGACTAGCGGGCTACGAGCAGTACTTC.

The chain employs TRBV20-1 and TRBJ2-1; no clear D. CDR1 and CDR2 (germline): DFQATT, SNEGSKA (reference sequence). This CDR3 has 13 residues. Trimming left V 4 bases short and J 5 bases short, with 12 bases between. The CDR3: CSATGDSNNEQFF. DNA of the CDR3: TGCAGTGCTACCGGAGATTCCAACAATGAGCAGTTCTTC.

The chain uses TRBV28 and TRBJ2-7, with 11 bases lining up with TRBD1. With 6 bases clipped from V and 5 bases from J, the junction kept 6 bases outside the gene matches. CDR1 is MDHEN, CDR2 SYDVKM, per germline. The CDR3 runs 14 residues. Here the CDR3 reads CASRWDRGINEQYF. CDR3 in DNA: TGTGCCAGCAGGTGGGACAGGGGGATCAACGAGCAGTACTTC.

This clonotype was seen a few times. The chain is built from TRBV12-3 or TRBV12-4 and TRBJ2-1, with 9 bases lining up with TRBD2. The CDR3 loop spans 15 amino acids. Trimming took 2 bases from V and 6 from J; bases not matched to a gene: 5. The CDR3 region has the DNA TGTGCCAGCAGTTTAAAACTAGCGGGCCTCAATGAGCAGTTCTTC. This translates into CASSLKLAGLNEQFF.

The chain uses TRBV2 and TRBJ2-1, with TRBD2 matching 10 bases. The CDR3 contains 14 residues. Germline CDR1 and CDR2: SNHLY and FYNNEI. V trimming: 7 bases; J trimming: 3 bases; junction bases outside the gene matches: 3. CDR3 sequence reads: CASTWTSGYNEQFF. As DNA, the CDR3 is TGTGCCAGCACCTGGACTAGCGGCTACAATGAGCAGTTCTTC.

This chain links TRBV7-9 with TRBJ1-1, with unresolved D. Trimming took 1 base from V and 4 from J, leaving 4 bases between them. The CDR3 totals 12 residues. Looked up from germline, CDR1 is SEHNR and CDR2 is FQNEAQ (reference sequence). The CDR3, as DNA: TGTGCCAGCAGCTTAGTGGTCACTGAAGCTTTCTTT. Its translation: CASSLVVTEAFF.

The DNA for the CDR3 is TGTGCCAGCAGCCCCCGGGTTGCGGACAGCGCTTCCTACGAGCAGTACTTC. Encoded protein: CASSPRVADSASYEQYF. V and J are TRBV21-1 and TRBJ2-4; TRBD1, the table's D call, lacks a check against the DNA. The DNA matches TRBJ2-7 better at its end, which makes the J call doubtful. TRBV21-1 is classified as a pseudogene. CDR3 length equals 17 residues.

The CDR3 DNA is TGCAGTGCCACAGCCCGGACTAGCACCTACGAGCAGTACTTC. This encodes CSATARTSTYEQYF. The chain has TRBV20-1 and TRBJ2-7; 8 bases line up with TRBD2. The CDR3 is made up of 14 amino acids. Trimming at V came to 6 bases and at J to 2 bases, leaving 9 bases not matched to a gene. CDR1 DFQATT and CDR2 SNEGSKA come from the germline V gene (reference sequence).